A selection of T cell receptor beta chains follows, all from one sample in a study of T cells after posttransplantation cyclophosphamide. The protocol was immunoSEQ multiplex PCR, while the TCRdb copy is restricted to in-frame clones and leaves out a portion. The table shows around 5,000 clones, with 70% to 85% occurring only once. Sequences were derived from PBMCs, sampled after allogeneic stem cell transplant with posttransplant cyclophosphamide. These receptors were collected from a male patient aged 55 to 70 who received an allogeneic stem cell transplant from an unrelated donor, was CMV-positive, and had no GVHD. Some T cells may have come from the graft donor. CDR3s include the opening cysteine and the closing phenylalanine or tryptophan. D genes are given only for firm matches. Size is omitted from some rows. Given values are once, few, many or a class for expanded clones.

d_call	v_call	j_call	clone_size	cdr3_nt	cdr3_aa
TRBD2	TRBV5-1	TRBJ2-1	once	TGCGCCAGCAGCCCGGCGGTAGCGGGGGCGGGGGAGCAGTTCTTC	CASSPAVAGAGEQFF
.	TRBV12-2	TRBJ2-3	once	TGTGCAAGTCGCTTAGATGGGGCGTTTGTAGGGCAGTATTTT	CASRLDGAFVGQYF
TRBD1	TRBV5-8	TRBJ1-5	.	TGTGCCAGCAGCTACTCACAGGGGAATCAGCCCCAGCATTTT	CASSYSQGNQPQHF
TRBD1	TRBV28	TRBJ2-7	.	TGTGCCAGCAGCCCAATGGGACAGGGAAGATCCTACGAGCAGTACTTC	CASSPMGQGRSYEQYF
TRBD2	TRBV9	TRBJ2-3	.	TGTGCCAGCAGCGTCTCTAGCGGGAGAACAGATACGCAGTATTTT	CASSVSSGRTDTQYF
.	TRBV6-6	TRBJ2-1	.	TGTGCCAGCACACGGGACAATGAGCAGTTCTTC	CASTRDNEQFF
.	TRBV30	TRBJ2-7	.	TGTGCCTGGAGTCTGGACACCGAGCAGTACTTC	CAWSLDTEQYF
TRBD1	TRBV30	TRBJ1-4	.	TGTGCCTACAACATTATGAGGGGGCCGGGGAAACTGTTTTTT	CAYNIMRGPGKLFF
.	TRBV29-1	TRBJ2-7	.	TGCAGCGTTGTTTTCAGCGGGCGATCGATCTACGAGCAGTACTTC	CSVVFSGRSIYEQYF
.	TRBV5-1	TRBJ2-1	.	TGCGCCAGCAGCTTTGAGGGGGGGCCCAATGAGCAGTTCTTC	CASSFEGGPNEQFF
TRBD1	TRBV5-1	TRBJ1-2	.	TGCGCCAGCGGTCAACAGGACAGGGGGCCTTTTGGCTACACCTTC	CASGQQDRGPFGYTF
TRBD1	TRBV5-6	TRBJ2-3	.	TGTGCCAGCAGCCCCGGGACAGGGATTGAAGATACGCAGTATTTT	CASSPGTGIEDTQYF
TRBD1	TRBV6-1	TRBJ1-5	.	TGTGCCAGCAGTGAACGAAGGGGACAGTCAAATAATCAGCCCCAGCATTTT	CASSERRGQSNNQPQHF
.	TRBV29-1	TRBJ2-1	once	TGCAGCGTTGTGAGGAACAATGAGCAGTTCTTC	CSVVRNNEQFF
.	TRBV4-3	TRBJ2-1	once	TGCGCCAGCAGCCAAGATAGAGCGATGGATGAGCAGTTCTTC	CASSQDRAMDEQFF
TRBD2	TRBV5-4	TRBJ2-1	.	TGTGCCAGCAGCTTTGCGGGGGGCTCGGACGATGAGCAGTTCTTC	CASSFAGGSDDEQFF
.	TRBV5-1	TRBJ1-2	.	TGCGCCAGCAGTACCCGGGAAGGCTCTAACTATGGCTACACCTTC	CASSTREGSNYGYTF